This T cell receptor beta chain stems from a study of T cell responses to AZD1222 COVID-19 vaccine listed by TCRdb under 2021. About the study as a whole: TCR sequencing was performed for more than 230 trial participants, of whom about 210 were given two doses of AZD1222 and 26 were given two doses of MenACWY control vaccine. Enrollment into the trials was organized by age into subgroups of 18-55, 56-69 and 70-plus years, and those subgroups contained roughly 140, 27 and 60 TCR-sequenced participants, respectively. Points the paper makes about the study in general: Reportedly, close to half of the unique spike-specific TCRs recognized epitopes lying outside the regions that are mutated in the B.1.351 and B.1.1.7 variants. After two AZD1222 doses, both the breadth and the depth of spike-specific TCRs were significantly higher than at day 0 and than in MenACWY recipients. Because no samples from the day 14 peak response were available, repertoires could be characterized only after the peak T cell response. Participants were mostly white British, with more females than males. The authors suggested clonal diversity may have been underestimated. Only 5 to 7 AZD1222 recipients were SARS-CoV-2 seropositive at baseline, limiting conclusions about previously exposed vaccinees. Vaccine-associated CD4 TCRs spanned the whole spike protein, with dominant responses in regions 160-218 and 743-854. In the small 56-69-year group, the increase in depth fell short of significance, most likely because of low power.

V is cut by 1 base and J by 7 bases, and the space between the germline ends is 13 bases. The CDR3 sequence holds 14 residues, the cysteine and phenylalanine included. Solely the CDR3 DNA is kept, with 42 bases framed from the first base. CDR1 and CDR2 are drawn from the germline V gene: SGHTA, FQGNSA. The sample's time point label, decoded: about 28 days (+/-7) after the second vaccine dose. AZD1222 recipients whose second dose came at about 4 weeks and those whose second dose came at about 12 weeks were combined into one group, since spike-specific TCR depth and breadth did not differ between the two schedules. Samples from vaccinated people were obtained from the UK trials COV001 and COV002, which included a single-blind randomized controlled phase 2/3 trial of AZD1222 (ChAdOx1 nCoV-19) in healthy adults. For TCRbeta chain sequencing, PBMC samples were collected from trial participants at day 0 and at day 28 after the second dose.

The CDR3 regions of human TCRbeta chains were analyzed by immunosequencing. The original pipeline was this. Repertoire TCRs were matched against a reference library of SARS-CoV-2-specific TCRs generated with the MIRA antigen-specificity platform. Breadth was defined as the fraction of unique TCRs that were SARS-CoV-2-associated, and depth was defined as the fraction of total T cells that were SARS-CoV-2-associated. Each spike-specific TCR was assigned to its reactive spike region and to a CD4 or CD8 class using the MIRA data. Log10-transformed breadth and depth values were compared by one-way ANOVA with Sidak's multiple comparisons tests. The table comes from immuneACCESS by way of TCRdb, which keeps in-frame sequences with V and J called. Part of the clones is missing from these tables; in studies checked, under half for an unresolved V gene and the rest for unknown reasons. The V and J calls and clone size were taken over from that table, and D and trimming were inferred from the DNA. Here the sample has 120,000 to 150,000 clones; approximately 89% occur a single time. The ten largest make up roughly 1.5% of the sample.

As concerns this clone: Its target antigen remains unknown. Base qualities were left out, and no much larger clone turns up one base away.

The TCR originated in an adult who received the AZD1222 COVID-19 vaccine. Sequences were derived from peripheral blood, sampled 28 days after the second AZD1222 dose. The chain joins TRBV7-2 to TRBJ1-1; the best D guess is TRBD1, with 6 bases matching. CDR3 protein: CASSLEGVPSEAFF. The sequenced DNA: TGTGCCAGCAGCTTAGAGGGGGTCCCGAGTGAAGCTTTCTTT.